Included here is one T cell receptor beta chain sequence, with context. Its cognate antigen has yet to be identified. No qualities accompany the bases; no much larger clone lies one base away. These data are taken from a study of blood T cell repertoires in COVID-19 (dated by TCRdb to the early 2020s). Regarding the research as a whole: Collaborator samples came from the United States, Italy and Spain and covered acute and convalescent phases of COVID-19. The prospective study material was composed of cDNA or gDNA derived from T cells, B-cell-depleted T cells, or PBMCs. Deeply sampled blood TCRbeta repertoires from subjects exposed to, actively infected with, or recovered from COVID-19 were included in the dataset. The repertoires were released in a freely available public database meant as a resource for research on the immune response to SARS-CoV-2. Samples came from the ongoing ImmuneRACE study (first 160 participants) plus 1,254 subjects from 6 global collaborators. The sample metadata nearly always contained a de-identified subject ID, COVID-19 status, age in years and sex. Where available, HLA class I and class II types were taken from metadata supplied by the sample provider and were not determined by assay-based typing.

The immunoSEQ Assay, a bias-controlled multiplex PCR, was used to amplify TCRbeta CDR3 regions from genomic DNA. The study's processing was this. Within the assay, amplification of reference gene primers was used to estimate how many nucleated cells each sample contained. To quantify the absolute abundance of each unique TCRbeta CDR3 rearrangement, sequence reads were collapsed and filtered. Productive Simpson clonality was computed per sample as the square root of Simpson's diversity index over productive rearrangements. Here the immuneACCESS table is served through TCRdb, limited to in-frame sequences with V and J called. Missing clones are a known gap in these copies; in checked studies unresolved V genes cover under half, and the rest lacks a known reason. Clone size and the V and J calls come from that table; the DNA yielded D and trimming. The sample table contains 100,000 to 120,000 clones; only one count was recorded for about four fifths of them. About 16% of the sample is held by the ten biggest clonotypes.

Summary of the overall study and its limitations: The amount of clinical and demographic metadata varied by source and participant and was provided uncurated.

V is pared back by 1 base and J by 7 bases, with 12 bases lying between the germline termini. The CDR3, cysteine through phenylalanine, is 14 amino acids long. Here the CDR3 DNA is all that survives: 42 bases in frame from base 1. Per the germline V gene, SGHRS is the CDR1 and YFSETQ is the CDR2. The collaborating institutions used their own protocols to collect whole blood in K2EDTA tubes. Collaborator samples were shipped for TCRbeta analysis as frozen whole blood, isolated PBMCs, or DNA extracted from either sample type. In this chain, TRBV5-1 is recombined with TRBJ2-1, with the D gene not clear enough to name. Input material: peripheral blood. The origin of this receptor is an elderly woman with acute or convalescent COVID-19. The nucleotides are TGCGCCAGCAGCTTGAGATTAGCCGTGAATGAGCAGTTCTTC. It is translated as CASSLRLAVNEQFF.